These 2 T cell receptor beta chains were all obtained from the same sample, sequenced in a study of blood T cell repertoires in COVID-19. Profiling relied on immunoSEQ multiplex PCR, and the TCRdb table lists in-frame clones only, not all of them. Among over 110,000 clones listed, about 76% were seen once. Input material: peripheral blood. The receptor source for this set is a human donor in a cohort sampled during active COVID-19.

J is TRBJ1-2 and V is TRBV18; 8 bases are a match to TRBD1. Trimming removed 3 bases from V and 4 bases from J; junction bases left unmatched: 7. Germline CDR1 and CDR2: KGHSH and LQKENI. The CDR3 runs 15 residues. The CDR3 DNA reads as TGTGCCAGCTCACCTGCGACAGGGGATATCTATGGCTACACCTTC. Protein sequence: CASSPATGDIYGYTF.

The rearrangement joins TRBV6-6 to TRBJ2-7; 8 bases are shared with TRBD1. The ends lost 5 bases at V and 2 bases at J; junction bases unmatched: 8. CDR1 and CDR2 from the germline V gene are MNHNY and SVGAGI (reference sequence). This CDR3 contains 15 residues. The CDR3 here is CASSPPGQGAYEQYF. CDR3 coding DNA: TGTGCCAGCAGTCCCCCCGGACAGGGAGCCTACGAGCAGTACTTC.